A selection of T cell receptor beta chains follows, all from one sample in a study of T cells in Graves' hyperthyroidism and ophthalmopathy. TCRdb used MiXCR to reprocess the multiplex PCR reads, holding one entry per CDR3 protein. The sample comprises about 500,000 distinct CDR3 sequences, 13% to 15% of which are singletons, and less than 20% rests with the top ten. The sequencing input was blood. The receptors here all came from a woman aged 18-29 years with Graves' hyperthyroidism. Each CDR3 is given with its conserved first and last residue. Each record gives: CDR3 protein, CDR3 DNA, clone size, J gene, V gene, D gene. D genes are given only for firm matches. Not every row has a clone size; where given, it reads once, few, many or a size class.

CASSESGFNEQFF TGTGCCAGCAGTGAATCGGGGTTTAATGAGCAGTTCTTC many TRBJ2-1 TRBV6-1 .
CATSDRTGLTDTQYF TGTGCCACCAGTGACCGGACAGGGTTGACAGATACGCAGTATTTT many TRBJ2-3 TRBV24-1 TRBD1
CASSLGQGSPSKHF TGCGCCAGCAGCCTTGGACAGGGATCCCCCTCCAAGCATTTT . TRBJ1-5 TRBV4-1 TRBD1
CASGRGQAYNEQFF TGTGCTAGTGGTCGGGGACAGGCCTACAATGAGCAGTTCTTC many TRBJ2-1 TRBV12-5 TRBD1
CASSPRDSFYNEQFF TGTGCCAGCAGCCCGAGGGACAGCTTCTACAATGAGCAGTTCTTC many TRBJ2-1 TRBV7-3 TRBD1
CSARERRTFNYGYTF TGCAGTGCTAGAGAACGAAGGACTTTTAACTATGGCTACACCTTC many TRBJ1-2 TRBV20-1 .
CASSPEGGATKNIQYF TGTGCCAGCAGCCCCGAGGGAGGGGCAACCAAAAACATTCAGTACTTC . TRBJ2-4 TRBV7-9 TRBD2
CASSLPGTGENIQYF TGTGCCAGCAGCCTGCCGGGGACAGGGGAAAACATTCAGTACTTC many TRBJ2-4 TRBV3-1 TRBD1
CAWRTGEKLFF TGTGCCTGGAGAACCGGTGAAAAACTGTTTTTT many TRBJ1-4 TRBV30 .
CASSLRFGQGGELFF TGTGCCAGCAGCTTGCGGTTTGGGCAGGGCGGGGAGCTGTTTTTT many TRBJ2-2 TRBV11-3 .
CASSAGVREKLFF TGTGCCAGCAGTGCAGGGGTCAGGGAAAAACTGTTTTTT many TRBJ1-4 TRBV12-3/TRBV12-4 .
CASRKAAGQNTGELFF TGTGCCAGCAGAAAGGCTGCGGGACAGAACACCGGGGAGCTGTTTTTT . TRBJ2-2 TRBV12-3/TRBV12-4 .
CSVHDGAGELFF TGCAGCGTTCATGACGGAGCAGGGGAGCTGTTTTTT few TRBJ2-2 TRBV29-1 .
CASSLGRLADTQYF TGTGCCAGCAGCTTAGGGAGACTAGCCGATACGCAGTATTTT many TRBJ2-3 TRBV7-2 TRBD2
CAISESRANYGYTF TGTGCCATCAGTGAGTCTCGGGCTAACTATGGCTACACCTTC few TRBJ1-2 TRBV10-3 .
CASSAHRLPYNSPLHF TGTGCCAGCAGCGCCCACAGGTTACCCTATAATTCACCCCTCCACTTT many TRBJ1-6 TRBV9 .
CASSQGREGPNEQFF TGCGCCAGCAGCCAAGGGCGGGAGGGCCCGAATGAGCAGTTCTTC many TRBJ2-1 TRBV4-1 TRBD2
CAWSPGIGQPQHF TGTGCCTGGAGCCCTGGTATCGGGCAGCCCCAGCATTTT few TRBJ1-5 TRBV30 .
CSAKTGKREGLRDEQFF TGCAGTGCTAAGACAGGGAAGCGGGAGGGCCTGAGAGATGAGCAGTTCTTC many TRBJ2-1 TRBV20-1 TRBD2
CASNGDSAWGYTF TGTGCCAGCAACGGGGACAGCGCCTGGGGCTACACCTTC many TRBJ1-2 TRBV3-1 TRBD1
CASNQGQLNQPQHF TGTGCCAGCAACCAGGGACAGTTAAATCAGCCCCAGCATTTT few TRBJ1-5 TRBV6-1 TRBD1
CASGLLPSTTIRPDRNAFGYTF TGTGCTAGTGGTTTGCTCCCATCTACCACAATCCGACCCGACAGAAACGCGTTCGGCTACACCTTC many TRBJ1-2 TRBV12-5 .
CSVVGDGGNEQFF TGCAGCGTTGTAGGTGACGGGGGGAATGAGCAGTTCTTC many TRBJ2-1 TRBV29-1 TRBD2
CASGLFTGELFF TGTGCCAGCGGGCTGTTTACCGGGGAGCTGTTTTTT . TRBJ2-2 TRBV7-2 .
CASSWTNTGELFF TGTGCCAGCAGCTGGACTAACACCGGGGAGCTGTTTTTT many TRBJ2-2 TRBV7-3 .
CSANPLADTQYF TGCAGTGCCAACCCACTAGCAGATACGCAGTATTTT . TRBJ2-3 TRBV20-1 .
CASSELNHPHAEAYNEKLFF TGTGCCAGCAGTGAACTTAACCACCCGCACGCGGAGGCTTATAATGAAAAACTGTTTTTT . TRBJ1-4 TRBV6-4 .
CASSLRRTKAKNIQYF TGTGCCAGCAGCTTGAGACGGACAAAAGCCAAAAACATTCAGTACTTC many TRBJ2-4 TRBV11-3 .
CAITAGSYEQYF TGTGCCATCACTGCAGGCTCCTACGAGCAGTACTTC many TRBJ2-7 TRBV2 .
CASGLPRTPYTEAFF TGTGCTAGTGGTTTGCCACGGACACCATACACTGAAGCTTTCTTT many TRBJ1-1 TRBV12-5 .
CASSVGWGAYNEQFF TGTGCCAGCAGCGTAGGGTGGGGGGCGTACAATGAGCAGTTCTTC few TRBJ2-1 TRBV9 .
CASSEIGGAGDTQYF TGTGCCAGCAGTGAAATAGGGGGCGCGGGCGATACGCAGTATTTT few TRBJ2-3 TRBV6-4 TRBD1
CASRVQGAGETQYF TGTGCCAGCAGGGTACAGGGGGCGGGGGAGACCCAGTACTTC many TRBJ2-5 TRBV12-3/TRBV12-4 TRBD1
CASSPGVPRDRPYEQYF TGTGCCAGCAGTCCGGGAGTCCCGCGCGACAGGCCATACGAGCAGTACTTC many TRBJ2-7 TRBV28 .
CASSFNMNTEAFF TGTGCCAGCAGTTTTAATATGAACACTGAAGCTTTCTTT many TRBJ1-1 TRBV27 .
CASSRIQGRDSPLHF TGTGCCAGCAGCCGAATACAGGGCCGGGACTCACCCCTCCACTTT many TRBJ1-6 TRBV11-2 .
CAWNSVPGYYEQYF TGTGCCTGGAATAGCGTCCCGGGGTATTACGAGCAGTACTTC many TRBJ2-7 TRBV30 .
CASSPVGTGGPYGYTF TGTGCCAGCAGCCCTGTCGGGACAGGGGGCCCCTATGGCTACACCTTC . TRBJ1-2 TRBV3-1 TRBD1
CASSLSGSGNTEAFF TGTGCCAGCAGTCTTTCAGGGTCGGGGAACACTGAAGCTTTCTTT many TRBJ1-1 TRBV6-1 .
CASGRRGTSGFYEQYF TGTGCCAGCGGACGGAGAGGGACTAGCGGCTTCTACGAGCAGTACTTC many TRBJ2-7 TRBV27 TRBD2
CASSPKEATSGYHEQFF TGTGCCAGTAGTCCAAAGGAAGCGACTAGTGGGTACCATGAGCAGTTCTTC many TRBJ2-1 TRBV19 .
CASSLVGGYNEQFF TGTGCCAGCAGCTTAGTGGGAGGTTACAATGAGCAGTTCTTC many TRBJ2-1 TRBV11-2 .
CASSLPGLYEQYF TGTGCCAGCAGCCTCCCGGGGCTCTACGAGCAGTACTTC . TRBJ2-7 TRBV7-2 .
CASSLKPGQETQYF TGTGCCAGCAGCTTAAAGCCGGGACAAGAGACCCAGTACTTC . TRBJ2-5 TRBV7-3 .
CATSDWGDSRSYEQYF TGTGCCACCAGTGATTGGGGGGACAGTCGATCTTACGAGCAGTACTTC . TRBJ2-7 TRBV24-1 .
CASSVGDGGYEQYF TGTGCCAGCAGCGTAGGAGACGGGGGATACGAGCAGTACTTC . TRBJ2-7 TRBV9 .
CSAPRDRGAEAFF TGCAGTGCTCCCAGGGACAGGGGCGCTGAAGCTTTCTTT . TRBJ1-1 TRBV20-1 TRBD1
CASSVRGQSYEKLFF TGTGCCAGCAGCGTCCGGGGACAGTCCTATGAAAAACTGTTTTTT few TRBJ1-4 TRBV9 TRBD1
CSVDYGTGYEQYF TGCAGCGTTGATTACGGGACGGGCTACGAGCAGTACTTC . TRBJ2-7 TRBV29-1 .
CASSSGTDRREQFF TGTGCCAGCAGCTCCGGGACTGACCGCCGGGAGCAGTTCTTC many TRBJ2-1 TRBV11-3 .
CASSPGPPFGPGELFF TGTGCCAGCAGCCCCGGGCCCCCGTTTGGACCCGGGGAGCTGTTTTTT . TRBJ2-2 TRBV5-4 .
CASSVRPGLAATPPGELFF TGTGCCAGCAGCGTTAGACCGGGACTAGCGGCTACCCCACCCGGGGAGCTGTTTTTT . TRBJ2-2 TRBV9 TRBD2
CASSVDGTSQETQYF TGTGCCAGCAGCGTAGACGGGACGTCGCAAGAGACCCAGTACTTC many TRBJ2-5 TRBV9 .
CASSRDGTYEQYF TGCGCCAGCAGTCGCGACGGAACCTACGAGCAGTACTTC few TRBJ2-7 TRBV5-1 .
CATHTGTVGNEQFF TGTGCCACTCACACGGGGACAGTGGGCAATGAGCAGTTCTTC many TRBJ2-1 TRBV12-3/TRBV12-4 TRBD1
CASSLTWLAGGSTQYF TGTGCCAGCAGCTTAACCTGGCTAGCGGGAGGGTCTACGCAGTATTTT many TRBJ2-3 TRBV7-2 TRBD2
CASSGGRVNTEAFF TGCGCCAGCAGCGGGGGCAGGGTGAACACTGAAGCTTTCTTT many TRBJ1-1 TRBV4-1 .
CASSLTQGSDTQYF TGTGCCAGCAGTTTAACGCAGGGATCAGATACGCAGTATTTT many TRBJ2-3 TRBV12-3/TRBV12-4 .
CASSLSRAPTDTQYF TGTGCCAGCAGCTTATCCAGGGCCCCCACAGATACGCAGTATTTT many TRBJ2-3 TRBV13 .